This TCR beta chain was recorded in a study of PD-L1 blockade in urothelial cancer. Study at large: From 0 to 3 prior chemotherapy regimens had been given to the patients. Samples came from 3 weeks, at the second dose, and 6 weeks into treatment. Peripheral blood specimens exhibited a median yield of about 140,000 T cells.

Germline assignment: CDR1 LGHNA and CDR2 YNFKEQ. With V trimmed by 3 bases and J by 4 bases, 5 bases remained unmatched. This CDR3 is 15 amino acids long. Time point reported: pretreatment peripheral blood. Between 1 and 8 samples per patient were obtained, pretreatment and on-treatment. Produced via immunoSEQ multiplex PCR; TCRdb's table is partial and in-frame only. The sample lists some 87,000 clones; 87% were seen once. The genes are TRBV4-2 and TRBJ2-7, with TRBD2 matching over 11 bases. Source: PBMCs, taken around atezolizumab (anti-PD-L1) treatment. The receptor was isolated from a man between 60 and 75 years old with urothelial cancer. CDR3 coding DNA: TGTGCCAGCAGCCATTTAGCGGGGGGGCGGTACGAGCAGTACTTC. Its protein is CASSHLAGGRYEQYF.